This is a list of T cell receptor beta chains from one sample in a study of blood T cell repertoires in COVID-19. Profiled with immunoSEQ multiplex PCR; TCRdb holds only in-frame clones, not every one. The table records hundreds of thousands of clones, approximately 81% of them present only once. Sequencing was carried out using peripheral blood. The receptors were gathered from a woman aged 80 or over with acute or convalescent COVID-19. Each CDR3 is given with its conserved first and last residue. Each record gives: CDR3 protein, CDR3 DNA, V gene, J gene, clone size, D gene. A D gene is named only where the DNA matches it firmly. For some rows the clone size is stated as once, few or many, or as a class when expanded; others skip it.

CASSEGAGLNEKLFF	TGTGCCAGCAGTGAAGGCGCAGGGCTGAATGAAAAACTGTTTTTT	TRBV6-1	TRBJ1-4	few	-
CASSPRGSSYNEQFF	TGTGCCAGCAGCCCCAGGGGTAGCTCCTACAATGAGCAGTTCTTC	TRBV3-1/TRBV3-2	TRBJ2-1	-	-
CASSLWVAGGPYEQYF	TGTGCCAGCAGTTTATGGGTCGCGGGAGGGCCCTACGAGCAGTACTTC	TRBV28	TRBJ2-7	-	TRBD2
CASNQQTGYTEAFF	TGTGCCAGTAATCAACAAACAGGGTACACTGAAGCTTTCTTT	TRBV19	TRBJ1-1	-	-
CASSMGTVSTNEKLFF	TGCGCCAGCAGCATGGGGACAGTATCAACTAATGAAAAACTGTTTTTT	TRBV5-1	TRBJ1-4	-	TRBD1
CASSILTGNYGYTF	TGTGCCAGTAGTATACTGACAGGGAACTATGGCTACACCTTC	TRBV19	TRBJ1-2	-	TRBD1
CASSQVSGPYNEQFF	TGTGCCAGCAGCCAAGTTTCAGGGCCCTACAATGAGCAGTTCTTC	TRBV3-1/TRBV3-2	TRBJ2-1	-	-
CASSYLAGSADTQYF	TGTGCCAGCAGCTATCTAGCGGGGTCAGCAGATACGCAGTATTTT	TRBV5-6	TRBJ2-3	-	TRBD2
CASSADRVSALSGANVLTF	TGCGCCAGCAGCGCGGACAGGGTTTCTGCCCTCTCTGGGGCCAACGTCCTGACTTTC	TRBV5-1	TRBJ2-6	few	TRBD1
CASSYSRVALNEKLFF	TGTGCCAGCAGTTACTCCCGGGTCGCGCTAAATGAAAAACTGTTTTTT	TRBV6-5	TRBJ1-4	-	-
CASSDRNYGYTF	TGTGCCAGCTCGGACAGGAACTATGGCTACACCTTC	TRBV6-5	TRBJ1-2	-	TRBD1
CASSLTGEGTYGYTF	TGTGCCAGCAGCCTGACAGGCGAAGGCACCTATGGCTACACCTTC	TRBV7-9	TRBJ1-2	-	-
CASSLGTRKGKTVF	TGTGCCAGTAGTCTTGGGACTCGGAAGGGAAAAACTGTTTTT	TRBV19	TRBJ1-4	-	-
CASSPPGSYNEQFF	TGTGCCAGCAGTCCCCCGGGGTCCTACAATGAGCAGTTCTTC	TRBV28	TRBJ2-1	once	-
CASSFLGQPNQPQHF	TGTGCCAGCAGTTTTTTGGGACAGCCGAATCAGCCCCAGCATTTT	TRBV28	TRBJ1-5	-	TRBD1
CASSKLRENQPQHF	TGTGCCAGCAGTAAGTTAAGGGAGAATCAGCCCCAGCATTTT	TRBV6-5	TRBJ1-5	-	-
CASSQASGNYEQYF	TGTGCCAGCAGCCAAGCTAGCGGTAACTACGAGCAGTACTTC	TRBV3-1/TRBV3-2	TRBJ2-7	-	TRBD2
CASSVAEYTDTQYF	TGTGCCAGCAGTGTAGCGGAGTACACAGATACGCAGTATTTT	TRBV2	TRBJ2-3	once	-
CASSHRVQIREKLFF	TGTGCCAGCAGCCACCGTGTGCAGATCAGGGAAAAACTGTTTTTT	TRBV5-6	TRBJ1-4	-	-
CASSQVGEKLFF	TGTGCCAGCAGCCAGGTTGGCGAAAAACTGTTTTTT	TRBV3-1/TRBV3-2	TRBJ1-4	-	-
CASSEYRSGPDTQYF	TGTGCCAGCAGTGAATATCGCTCAGGGCCGGATACGCAGTATTTT	TRBV6-1	TRBJ2-3	-	-
CASSLASAYYNEQFF	TGCGCCAGCAGCTTGGCTAGCGCCTACTACAATGAGCAGTTCTTC	TRBV5-1	TRBJ2-1	-	-
CASSTGPTAGLSNYGYTF	TGTGCCAGCAGCACCGGCCCGACGGCAGGGTTGTCTAACTATGGCTACACCTTC	TRBV5-4	TRBJ1-2	-	-
CASAGVLSEQFF	TGTGCCAGTGCTGGAGTGCTGAGTGAGCAGTTCTTC	TRBV19	TRBJ2-1	-	-
CASSPGGYGYTF	TGCGCCAGCAGCCCGGGAGGCTATGGCTACACCTTC	TRBV4-1	TRBJ1-2	-	-
CASSLAGSTYNEQFF	TGTGCCAGTAGTTTAGCGGGGTCGACCTACAATGAGCAGTTCTTC	TRBV19	TRBJ2-1	-	TRBD2
CASRAPGQINQPQHF	TGTGCCAGCAGGGCACCGGGACAGATCAATCAGCCCCAGCATTTT	TRBV6-5	TRBJ1-5	-	TRBD1
CASSPGGNGYTF	TGTGCCAGCAGCCCCGGCGGGAACGGCTACACCTTC	TRBV12-3/TRBV12-4	TRBJ1-2	few	-
CASSPQQNEQFF	TGTGCCAGCTCACCACAGCAAAATGAGCAGTTCTTC	TRBV18	TRBJ2-1	once	-
CASSPRGGQDTEAFF	TGTGCCAGCAGTCCCCGGGGGGGGCAAGACACTGAAGCTTTCTTT	TRBV6-5	TRBJ1-1	-	-
CSVDYGLQETQYF	TGCAGCGTTGATTATGGCCTCCAAGAGACCCAGTACTTC	TRBV29-1	TRBJ2-5	-	-
CASSLSGGAGDEQFF	TGTGCCAGCAGCTTGAGCGGGGGGGCCGGGGATGAGCAGTTCTTC	TRBV5-4	TRBJ2-1	-	TRBD2
CASSQVLKAREVRETQYF	TGTGCCAGCAGCCAAGTGCTAAAAGCCAGGGAGGTTCGGGAGACCCAGTACTTC	TRBV14	TRBJ2-5	few	-
CASKIDGGANVLTF	TGTGCCAGCAAAATAGACGGGGGGGCCAACGTCCTGACTTTC	TRBV5-4	TRBJ2-6	-	-
CASTPGHNYGYTF	TGTGCCAGTACCCCGGGACATAACTATGGCTACACCTTC	TRBV19	TRBJ1-2	few	-
CASSDKDRFYYGYTF	TGTGCCAGCAGCGATAAGGACAGGTTCTACTATGGCTACACCTTC	TRBV5-6	TRBJ1-2	-	TRBD1